This T cell receptor beta chain originates from a study of shared clonotypes between healthy human individuals. This clone was found a few times. The repertoire was sequenced with immunoSEQ multiplex PCR; TCRdb's copy has only in-frame clones and lacks some. The table includes about 2.1 million clones, 85% to 95% detected once. Naive CD8 isolation took CD45RO-negative cells positively selected for CCR7 and excluded terminally differentiated effector memory CD45RA+ cells. This CDR3 is 12 amino acids long. V was cut by 3 bases and J by 11 bases, with 11 bases left in between. Germline V gene sequence: CDR1 SGHDT, CDR2 YYEEEE.

The receptor's source is a young man in good health. Some clones in this sample may be carry-over from other donors' samples. The sequenced sample was naive CD8+ T cells from PBMCs. The chain combines TRBV5-6 with TRBJ1-4; D not certain. CDR3 protein: CASSSSFEKLFF. In DNA form, the CDR3 reads TGTGCCAGCAGCTCGTCGTTTGAGAAACTGTTTTTT.